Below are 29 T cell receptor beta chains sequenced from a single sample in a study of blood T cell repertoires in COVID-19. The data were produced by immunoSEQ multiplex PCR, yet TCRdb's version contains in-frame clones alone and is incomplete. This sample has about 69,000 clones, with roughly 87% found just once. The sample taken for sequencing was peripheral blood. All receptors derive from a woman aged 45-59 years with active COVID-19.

CDR3 in DNA: TGTGCCAGCAGCGCGCTGGGACTAGCGGGAGACACCGGGGAGCTGTTTTTT. Amino acids: CASSALGLAGDTGELFF. This chain joins TRBV9 and TRBJ2-2; 14 nucleotides agree with TRBD2. Trimming took 3 bases from V and 3 from J; bases not matched to a gene: 4. This CDR3 is built from 17 residues. Germline lookup yields CDR1 SGDLS and CDR2 YYNGEE.

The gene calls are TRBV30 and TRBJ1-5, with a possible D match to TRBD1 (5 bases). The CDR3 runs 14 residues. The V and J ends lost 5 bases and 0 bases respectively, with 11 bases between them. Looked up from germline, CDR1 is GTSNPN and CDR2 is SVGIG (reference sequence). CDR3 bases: TGTGCCTGGGGGGGACTCAATAGCAATCAGCCCCAGCATTTT. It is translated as CAWGGLNSNQPQHF.

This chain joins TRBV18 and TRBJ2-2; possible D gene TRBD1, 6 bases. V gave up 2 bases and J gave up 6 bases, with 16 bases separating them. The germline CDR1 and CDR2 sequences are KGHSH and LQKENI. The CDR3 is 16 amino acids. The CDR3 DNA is TGTGCCAGCTCACCATTACCAGGGGAAGGAGCCGGGGAGCTGTTTTTT. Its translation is CASSPLPGEGAGELFF.

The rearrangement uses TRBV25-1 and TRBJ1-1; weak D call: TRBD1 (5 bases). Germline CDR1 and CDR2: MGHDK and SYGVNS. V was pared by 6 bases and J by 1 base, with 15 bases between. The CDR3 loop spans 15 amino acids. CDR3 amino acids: CASRPTQGKNTEAFF. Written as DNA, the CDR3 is TGTGCCAGCAGGCCGACTCAGGGTAAGAACACTGAAGCTTTCTTT.

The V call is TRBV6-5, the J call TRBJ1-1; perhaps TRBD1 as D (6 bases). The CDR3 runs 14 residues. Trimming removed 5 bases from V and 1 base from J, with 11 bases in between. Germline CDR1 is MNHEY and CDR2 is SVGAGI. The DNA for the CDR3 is TGTGCCAGCAGTCGACAGGCGACGAACACTGAAGCTTTCTTT. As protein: CASSRQATNTEAFF.

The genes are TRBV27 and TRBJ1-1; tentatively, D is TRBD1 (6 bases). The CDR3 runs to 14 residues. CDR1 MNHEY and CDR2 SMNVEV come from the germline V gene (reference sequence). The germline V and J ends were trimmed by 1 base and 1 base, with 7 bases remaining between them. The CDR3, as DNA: TGTGCCAGCAGTTTATTGGGGGCGAACACTGAAGCTTTCTTT. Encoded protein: CASSLLGANTEAFF.

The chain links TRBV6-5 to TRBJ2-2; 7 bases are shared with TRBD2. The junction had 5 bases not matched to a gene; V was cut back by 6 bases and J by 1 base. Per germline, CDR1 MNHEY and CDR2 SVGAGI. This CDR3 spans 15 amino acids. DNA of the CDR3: TGTGCCAGCAGCGACCCTAGCGGGAACACCGGGGAGCTGTTTTTT. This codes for CASSDPSGNTGELFF.

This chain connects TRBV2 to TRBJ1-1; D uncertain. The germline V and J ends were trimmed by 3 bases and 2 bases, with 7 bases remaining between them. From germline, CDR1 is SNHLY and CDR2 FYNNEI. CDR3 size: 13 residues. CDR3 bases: TGTGCCAGCAGTGATCCGGGAAACACTGAAGCTTTCTTT. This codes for CASSDPGNTEAFF.

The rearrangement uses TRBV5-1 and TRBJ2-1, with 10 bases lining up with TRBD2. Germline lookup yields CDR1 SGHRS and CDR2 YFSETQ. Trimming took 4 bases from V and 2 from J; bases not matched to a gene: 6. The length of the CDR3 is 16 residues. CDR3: CASSNPGLATYNEQFF. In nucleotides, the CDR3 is TGCGCCAGCAGCAACCCGGGACTAGCGACCTACAATGAGCAGTTCTTC.

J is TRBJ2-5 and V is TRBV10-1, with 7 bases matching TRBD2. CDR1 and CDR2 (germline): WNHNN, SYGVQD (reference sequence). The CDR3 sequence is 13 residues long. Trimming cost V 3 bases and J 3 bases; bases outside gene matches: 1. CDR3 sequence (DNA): TGCGCCAGCAGTGAACGGGGGGAAGAGACCCAGTACTTC. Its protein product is CASSERGEETQYF.

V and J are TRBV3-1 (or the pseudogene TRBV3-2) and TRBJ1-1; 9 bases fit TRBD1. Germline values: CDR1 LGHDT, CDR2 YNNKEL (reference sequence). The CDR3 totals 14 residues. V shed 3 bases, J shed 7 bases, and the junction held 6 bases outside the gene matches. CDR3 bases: TGTGCCAGCAGCCAGCCGGGACAGGGAATTGAAGCTTTCTTT. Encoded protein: CASSQPGQGIEAFF.

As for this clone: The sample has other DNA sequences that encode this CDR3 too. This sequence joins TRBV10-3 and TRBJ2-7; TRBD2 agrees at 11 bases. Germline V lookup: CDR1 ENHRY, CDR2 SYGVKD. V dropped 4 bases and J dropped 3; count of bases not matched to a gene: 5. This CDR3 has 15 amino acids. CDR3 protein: CAISGTSGSNYEQYF. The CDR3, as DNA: TGTGCCATCAGTGGGACTAGCGGGTCGAACTACGAGCAGTACTTC.

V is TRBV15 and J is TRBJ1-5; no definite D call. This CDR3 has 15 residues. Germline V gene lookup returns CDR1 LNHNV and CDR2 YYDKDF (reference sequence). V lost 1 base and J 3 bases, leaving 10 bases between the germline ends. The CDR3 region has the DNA TGTGCCACCAGCAGAGGGGCAGGTATCAATCAGCCCCAGCATTTT. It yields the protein CATSRGAGINQPQHF.

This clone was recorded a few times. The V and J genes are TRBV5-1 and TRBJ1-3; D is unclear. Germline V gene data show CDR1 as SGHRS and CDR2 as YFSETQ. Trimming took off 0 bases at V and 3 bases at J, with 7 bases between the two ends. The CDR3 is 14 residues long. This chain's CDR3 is CASSLGSDGNTIYF. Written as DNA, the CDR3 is TGCGCCAGCAGCTTGGGATCAGATGGAAACACCATATATTTT.

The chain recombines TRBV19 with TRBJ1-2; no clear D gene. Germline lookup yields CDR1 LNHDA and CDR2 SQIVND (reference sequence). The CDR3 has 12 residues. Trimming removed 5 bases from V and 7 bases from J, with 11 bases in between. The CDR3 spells CASSFLGSGYTF. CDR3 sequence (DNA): TGTGCCAGTAGTTTCCTAGGGAGTGGCTACACCTTC.

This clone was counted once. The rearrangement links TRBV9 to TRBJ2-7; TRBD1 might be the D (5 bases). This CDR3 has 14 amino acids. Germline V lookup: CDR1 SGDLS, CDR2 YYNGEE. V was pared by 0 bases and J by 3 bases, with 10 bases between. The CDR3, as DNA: TGTGCCAGCAGCGTAGGACCGCAGGGCTACGAGCAGTACTTC. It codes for CASSVGPQGYEQYF.

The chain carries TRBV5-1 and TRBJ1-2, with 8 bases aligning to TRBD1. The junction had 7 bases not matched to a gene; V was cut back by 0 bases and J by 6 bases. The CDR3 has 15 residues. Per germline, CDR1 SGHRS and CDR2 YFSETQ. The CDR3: CASSLALGQGHGYTF. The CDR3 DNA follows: TGCGCCAGCAGCTTGGCCCTCGGACAGGGACATGGCTACACCTTC.

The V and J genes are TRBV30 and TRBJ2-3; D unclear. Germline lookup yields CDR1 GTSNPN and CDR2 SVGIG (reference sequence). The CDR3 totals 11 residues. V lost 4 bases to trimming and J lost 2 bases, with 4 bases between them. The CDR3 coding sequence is TGTGCCTGGACTTTCACAGATACGCAGTATTTT. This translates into CAWTFTDTQYF.

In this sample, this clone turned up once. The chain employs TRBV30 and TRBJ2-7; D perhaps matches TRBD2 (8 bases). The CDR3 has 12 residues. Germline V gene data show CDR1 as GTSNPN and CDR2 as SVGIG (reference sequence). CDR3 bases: TGTGTCCGGGACAGCCGGGGGGGCGAGCAGTACTTC. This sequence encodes CVRDSRGGEQYF.

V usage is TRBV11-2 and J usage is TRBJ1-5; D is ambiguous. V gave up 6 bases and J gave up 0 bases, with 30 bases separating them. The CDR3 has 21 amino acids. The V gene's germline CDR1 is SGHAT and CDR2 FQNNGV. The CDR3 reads CASSYYPKLTRAGYSNQPQHF. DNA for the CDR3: TGTGCCAGCAGTTACTACCCGAAGCTGACACGGGCGGGGTATAGCAATCAGCCCCAGCATTTT.

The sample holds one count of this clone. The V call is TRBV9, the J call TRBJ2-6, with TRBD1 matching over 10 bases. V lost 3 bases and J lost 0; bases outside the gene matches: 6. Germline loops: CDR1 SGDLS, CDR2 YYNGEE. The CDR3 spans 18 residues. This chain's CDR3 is CASSEPGQGNSGANVLTF. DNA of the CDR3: TGTGCCAGCAGCGAGCCGGGACAGGGGAACTCTGGGGCCAACGTCCTGACTTTC. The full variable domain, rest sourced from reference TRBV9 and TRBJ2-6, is DSGVTQTPKHLITATGQRVTLRCSPRSGDLSVYWYQQSLDQGLQFLIQYYNGEERAKGNILERFSAQQFPDLHSELNLSSLELGDSALYFCASSEPGQGNSGANVLTFGAGSRLTVL.

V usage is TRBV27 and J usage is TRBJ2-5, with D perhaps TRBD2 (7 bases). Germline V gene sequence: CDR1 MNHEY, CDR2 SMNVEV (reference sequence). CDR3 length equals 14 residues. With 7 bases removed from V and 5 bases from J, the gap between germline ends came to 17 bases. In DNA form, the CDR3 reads TGTGCCAGCATGGATTTGGAGGGGGGGGAGACCCAGTACTTC. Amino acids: CASMDLEGGETQYF.

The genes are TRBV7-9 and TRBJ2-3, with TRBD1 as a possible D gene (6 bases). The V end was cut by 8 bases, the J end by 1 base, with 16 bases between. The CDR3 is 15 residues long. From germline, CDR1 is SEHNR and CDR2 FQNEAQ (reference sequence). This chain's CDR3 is CASEGGRPRTDTQYF. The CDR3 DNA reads TGTGCCAGCGAAGGGGGACGGCCTCGCACAGATACGCAGTATTTT.

The CDR3 sequence: CASSLSGGGYGYTF. As DNA, the CDR3 is TGTGCCAGCAGTTTATCCGGGGGAGGATATGGCTACACCTTC. The chain links TRBV27 to TRBJ1-2, with a possible D match to TRBD1 (5 bases). CDR1 is MNHEY, CDR2 SMNVEV, per germline (reference sequence). V lost 0 bases and J lost 5, with 10 bases in between. This CDR3 spans 14 amino acids.

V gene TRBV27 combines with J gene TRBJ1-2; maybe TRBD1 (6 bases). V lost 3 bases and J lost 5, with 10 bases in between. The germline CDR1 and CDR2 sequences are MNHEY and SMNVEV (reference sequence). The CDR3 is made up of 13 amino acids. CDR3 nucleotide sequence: TGTGCCAGCAGTTTGACAGGCAATTATGGCTACACCTTC. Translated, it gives CASSLTGNYGYTF.

CDR3 nucleotide sequence: TGTGCCACCAGCAGAGGGACTAACTCCTACGAGCAGTACTTC. Translating it yields CATSRGTNSYEQYF. The chain couples TRBV15 to TRBJ2-7; D is possibly TRBD2 (6 bases). CDR3 length: 14 amino acids. CDR1 is LNHNV, CDR2 YYDKDF, per germline (reference sequence). Trimming removed 1 base from V and 0 bases from J, with 7 bases in between. Using reference TRBV15 and TRBJ2-7 for the parts outside the CDR3, the full variable domain is DAMVIQNPRYQVTQFGKPVTLSCSQTLNHNVMYWYQQKSSQAPKLLFHYYDKDFNNEADTPDNFQSRRPNTSFCFLDIRSPGLGDTAMYLCATSRGTNSYEQYFGPGTRLTVT.

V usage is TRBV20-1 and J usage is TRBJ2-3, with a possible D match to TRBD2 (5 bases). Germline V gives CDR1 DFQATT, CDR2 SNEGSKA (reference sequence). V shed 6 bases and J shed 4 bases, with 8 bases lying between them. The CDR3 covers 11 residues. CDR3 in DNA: TGCAGTGCACTAGAGCCAGATACGCAGTATTTT. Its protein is CSALEPDTQYF.

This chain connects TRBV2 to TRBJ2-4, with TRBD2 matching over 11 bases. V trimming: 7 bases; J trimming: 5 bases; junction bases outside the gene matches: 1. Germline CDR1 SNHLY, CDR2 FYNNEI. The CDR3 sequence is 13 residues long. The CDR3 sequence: CASMGLAENIQYF. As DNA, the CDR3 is TGTGCCAGCATGGGACTAGCGGAAAACATTCAGTACTTC.

CDR3 sequence (DNA): TGTGCCAGCAGTTCCGGCGGGGGCGGCACAGATACGCAGTATTTT. This codes for CASSSGGGGTDTQYF. This sequence joins TRBV7-9 and TRBJ2-3, with D possibly TRBD2 on 7 matching bases. CDR1 SEHNR and CDR2 FQNEAQ come from the germline V gene (reference sequence). This CDR3 comprises 15 residues. V lost 6 bases, J lost 1 base, and 14 bases lay in between.